These T cell receptor beta chains were read from a single sample in a study of HIV-infected patients and healthy controls. TCRdb called the 5' RACE reads again in MiXCR, with one record for every CDR3 protein. The sample lists around 7,500 distinct CDR3 sequences; around 8.6% were seen once. The sequencing here drew on blood, taken before antiretroviral therapy. Receptors originate from an adult with HIV infection. The CDR3 runs from the conserved cysteine through the conserved F or W. A D gene is named only where the DNA matches it firmly. Rows may omit the clone size; those that give it use once, few, many or a size class.

clone_size	v_call	j_call	d_call	cdr3_aa	cdr3_nt
.	TRBV12-3/TRBV12-4	TRBJ1-5	.	CASSLGSSNQPQHF	TGTGCCAGCAGTTTAGGTTCTAGCAATCAGCCCCAGCATTTT
medium-sized	TRBV4-3	TRBJ1-4	.	CASRGVGARNEKLFF	TGCGCCAGCAGGGGGGTGGGGGCGAGAAATGAAAAACTGTTTTTT
medium-sized	TRBV4-3	TRBJ2-2	.	CASSQAWGGTGELFF	TGCGCCAGCAGCCAAGCCTGGGGCGGGACCGGGGAGCTGTTTTTT
.	TRBV6-5	TRBJ2-4	TRBD2	CASSTATSGRYRNIQYF	TGTGCCAGCAGTACAGCGACTAGCGGGAGATATAGAAACATTCAGTACTTC
many	TRBV7-9	TRBJ1-4	.	CASSFSSTNEKLFF	TGTGCCAGCAGCTTCTCCTCAACTAATGAAAAACTGTTTTTT
medium-sized	TRBV29-1	TRBJ2-2	.	CSVLSVPDTNTGELFF	TGCAGCGTGTTGTCGGTCCCCGACACGAACACCGGGGAGCTGTTTTTT
many	TRBV5-4	TRBJ2-3	.	CASSLSTEAGTDTQYF	TGTGCCAGCAGCTTGTCTACAGAGGCGGGCACAGATACGCAGTATTTT
medium-sized	TRBV7-3	TRBJ2-2	.	CASSPNTGELFF	TGTGCCAGCAGCCCTAACACCGGGGAGCTGTTTTTT
medium-sized	TRBV5-1	TRBJ2-5	.	CASSLVLAQETQYF	TGCGCCAGCAGCTTGGTTCTAGCACAAGAGACCCAGTACTTC
.	TRBV7-9	TRBJ1-1	.	CASSLGAGETEAFF	TGTGCCAGCAGCTTAGGGGCGGGGGAAACTGAAGCTTTCTTT
.	TRBV7-3	TRBJ2-4	TRBD1	CARLTGGNIQYF	TGTGCCAGATTGACAGGGGGCAACATTCAGTACTTC
.	TRBV15	TRBJ2-3	TRBD1	CATSRGQGAADTQYF	TGTGCCACCAGCAGGGGACAGGGGGCTGCAGATACGCAGTATTTT
few	TRBV4-3	TRBJ1-2	.	CASSQEVMGNYGYTF	TGCGCCAGCAGCCAAGAAGTTATGGGAAACTATGGCTACACCTTC
few	TRBV28	TRBJ1-1	.	CASSLPGQVRTEAFF	TGTGCCAGCAGCTTACCTGGCCAAGTAAGGACTGAAGCTTTCTTT
medium-sized	TRBV7-3	TRBJ2-5	TRBD2	CASSTSGQETQYF	TGTGCCAGCAGCACTAGCGGACAAGAGACCCAGTACTTC
many	TRBV19	TRBJ2-1	TRBD1	CASSHTGGYHNNEQFF	TGTGCCAGTAGTCACACAGGGGGCTATCATAACAATGAGCAGTTCTTC
medium-sized	TRBV2	TRBJ1-5	TRBD1	CATRQGMGNQPQHF	TGTGCCACCAGACAGGGCATGGGCAATCAGCCCCAGCATTTT
many	TRBV7-9	TRBJ2-3	.	CASSRTLPSVTDTQYF	TGTGCCAGCAGCCGAACTCTCCCTAGCGTGACAGATACGCAGTATTTT
few	TRBV6-6	TRBJ2-7	TRBD2	CASSHIGTTFYF	TGTGCCAGCAGCCATATTGGGACTACTTTCTACTTC
medium-sized	TRBV3-1	TRBJ2-3	.	CASRRGNTQYF	TGTGCCAGCAGGCGGGGAAATACGCAGTATTTT
.	TRBV20-1	TRBJ2-3	.	CSARDLRLAPDTQYF	TGCAGTGCTAGAGATCTTCGTCTAGCCCCAGATACGCAGTATTTT
many	TRBV4-3	TRBJ2-7	.	CASSQLYQGMDVQYF	TGCGCCAGCAGCCAGCTATATCAGGGCATGGATGTACAGTACTTC
many	TRBV7-8	TRBJ1-1	.	CASSLDGGVKAEAFF	TGTGCCAGCAGCTTAGATGGGGGAGTAAAGGCTGAAGCTTTCTTT
medium-sized	TRBV7-7	TRBJ2-2	TRBD2	CAISWGGRNTGELFF	TGTGCCATCTCGTGGGGAGGGAGGAACACCGGGGAGCTGTTTTTT
.	TRBV4-1	TRBJ2-3	.	CASSQGGGVTDTQYF	TGCGCCAGCAGCCAAGGCGGGGGCGTCACAGATACGCAGTATTTT
medium-sized	TRBV5-1	TRBJ1-5	.	CASSLGQGKSQPQHF	TGCGCCAGCAGCTTGGGGCAGGGAAAGAGTCAGCCCCAGCATTTT
.	TRBV7-3	TRBJ1-1	.	CASSLEGGTEAFF	TGTGCCAGCAGCTTGGAGGGTGGCACTGAAGCTTTCTTT
many	TRBV6-6	TRBJ2-5	.	CASSYSPARRGLVETQYF	TGTGCCAGCAGTTACTCCCCGGCTAGAAGAGGTCTAGTGGAGACCCAGTACTTC
medium-sized	TRBV18	TRBJ1-1	TRBD1	CASSQLQGASGTEAFF	TGTGCCAGCTCACAGTTACAGGGGGCTTCGGGCACTGAAGCTTTCTTT
medium-sized	TRBV6-5	TRBJ2-3	TRBD1	CASSSRGLSHTQYF	TGTGCCAGCAGTTCCAGGGGGCTCTCCCATACGCAGTATTTT
.	TRBV10-3	TRBJ2-2	.	CAIRWDDGELFF	TGTGCCATCAGATGGGATGACGGGGAGCTGTTTTTT
many	TRBV6-2/TRBV6-3	TRBJ2-2	TRBD2	CASSYSGLAGGRGGELFF	TGTGCCAGCAGTTACTCCGGACTAGCGGGAGGGCGAGGCGGGGAGCTGTTTTTT
medium-sized	TRBV19	TRBJ2-3	.	CASSISDGTDTQYF	TGTGCCAGTAGTATCTCGGATGGCACAGATACGCAGTATTTT
few	TRBV29-1	TRBJ1-4	.	CSAPGFNEKLFF	TGCAGCGCCCCGGGCTTTAATGAAAAACTGTTTTTT
medium-sized	TRBV20-1	TRBJ1-5	TRBD1	CSAAGTAVSNQPQHF	TGCAGTGCTGCCGGGACAGCTGTTAGCAATCAGCCCCAGCATTTT
.	TRBV5-1	TRBJ1-1	TRBD1	CASSGTGDTEAFF	TGCGCCAGCAGCGGGACAGGGGACACTGAAGCTTTCTTT
many	TRBV4-1	TRBJ1-6	.	CASSQTNPGEVTSPLHF	TGCGCCAGCAGCCAAACCAACCCCGGGGAGGTAACTTCACCCCTCCACTTT
many	TRBV7-2	TRBJ2-3	.	CASTPWGPTDTQYF	TGTGCCAGCACCCCTTGGGGGCCCACAGATACGCAGTATTTT
many	TRBV7-2	TRBJ2-5	.	CASSLTEQTQYF	TGTGCCAGCAGCTTAACGGAACAGACCCAGTACTTC
medium-sized	TRBV30	TRBJ2-3	.	CAWSDYDFPLGSPQYF	TGTGCCTGGAGCGACTACGATTTCCCTCTGGGGAGTCCGCAGTATTTT
few	TRBV9	TRBJ2-1	TRBD2	CASTSLAGGYNEQFF	TGTGCCAGCACCTCCCTAGCGGGAGGATACAATGAGCAGTTCTTC
many	TRBV19	TRBJ1-5	TRBD1	CASSIGTGGSPPNQPQHF	TGTGCCAGTAGTATCGGGACAGGGGGCTCCCCTCCAAATCAGCCCCAGCATTTT
many	TRBV19	TRBJ1-5	.	CASSIPLWGDQPQHF	TGTGCCAGTAGTATCCCTCTTTGGGGGGATCAGCCCCAGCATTTT
.	TRBV6-2/TRBV6-3	TRBJ2-7	.	CASSRLLYEQYF	TGTGCCAGCAGTCGACTTCTCTACGAGCAGTACTTC
many	TRBV20-1	TRBJ1-1	.	CSASEGDTEAFF	TGCAGTGCTAGTGAGGGGGACACTGAAGCTTTCTTT